This T cell receptor beta chain was identified in a study of neurological immune-mediated disorders. The study, taken as a whole, reports: None of the CDR3 amino acid sequences in expanded clones turned up in more than one subject, which points to private repertoires in all groups. The highest TCR clonal expansion occurred in HTLV-1-associated myelopathy; multiple sclerosis fell below healthy controls.

The table lists this clonotype with many counts. Its target is not known. Each CDR3 protein gets one entry after TCRdb re-called the 5' RACE reads with MiXCR. The table shows around 100,000 distinct CDR3 sequences, with more than 10% occurring only once. The time point denotes: longitudinal time-point 3. Trimming removed 5 bases from V and 4 bases from J; junction bases left unmatched: 12. Germline V gene sequence: CDR1 SGHRS, CDR2 YFSETQ. The CDR3 is 16 residues long. The V call is TRBV5-1, the J call TRBJ2-7; the match to TRBD1 covers 10 bases. The source material was PBMCs. This sequence was found in a female donor with HTLV-1-associated myelopathy (HAM/TSP). The CDR3 region is CASRRGTGTGEYEQYF. The CDR3, as DNA: TGCGCCAGCAGACGGGGGACCGGGACAGGGGAGTACGAGCAGTACTTC.